This entry lists 19 T cell receptor beta chains sequenced from one sample in a study of T cell responses to AZD1222 COVID-19 vaccine. Clones were read by immunoSEQ multiplex PCR, and TCRdb kept only the in-frame ones, dropping some. The repertoire holds 120,000 or so clones, with 85% to 90% as singletons. The specimen comprised peripheral blood, sampled on day 0 of MenACWY control vaccination. Receptor source: an adult in good health.

The genes are TRBV5-8 and TRBJ1-1; 7 positions agree with TRBD1. CDR1 SGHTS and CDR2 YDEGEE come from the germline V gene. V trimming: 0 bases; J trimming: 4 bases; junction bases outside the gene matches: 6. CDR3 length equals 15 residues. The CDR3 spells CASSLGYRGGTEAFF. The CDR3 nucleotides are TGTGCCAGCAGCTTGGGGTACAGGGGTGGCACTGAAGCTTTCTTT.

The rearrangement links TRBV3-1 (or the pseudogene TRBV3-2) to TRBJ1-3; D is unclear. The CDR3 has 17 residues. From germline, CDR1 is LGHDT and CDR2 YNNKEL (reference sequence). The ends were cut back, 2 bases at V and 2 bases at J, with 16 bases in the middle. This chain's CDR3 is CASSQPEDRNPGNTIYF. The CDR3 coding sequence is TGTGCCAGCAGCCAACCGGAAGACCGCAACCCTGGAAACACCATATATTTT.

The chain links TRBV7-8 to TRBJ1-5; 7 nucleotides match TRBD1. The CDR3 sequence is 16 residues long. CDR1 SGHVS and CDR2 FQNEAQ come from the germline V gene. V dropped 2 bases and J dropped 8; count of bases not matched to a gene: 12. The CDR3 spells CASSLPGTVNQEPQHF. The CDR3 DNA is TGTGCCAGCAGCTTACCGGGGACAGTCAACCAGGAGCCCCAGCATTTT. The whole variable domain, filled in from reference TRBV7-8 and TRBJ1-5, reads GAGVSQSPRYKVAKRGQDVALRCDPISGHVSLFWYQQALGQGPEFLTYFQNEAQLDKSGLPSDRFFAERPEGSVSTLKIQRTQQEDSAVYLCASSLPGTVNQEPQHFGDGTRLSIL.

The rearrangement uses TRBV10-3 and TRBJ1-1; D remains unclear. V lost 4 bases, J lost 2 bases, and 8 bases lay in between. This CDR3 region has 13 residues. Germline CDR1 is ENHRY and CDR2 is SYGVKD. This chain's CDR3 is CAISAGINTEAFF. In DNA, the CDR3 is TGTGCCATCAGTGCCGGGATAAACACTGAAGCTTTCTTT.

CDR3 bases: TGCAGTGCTAGGTCAGACTACGAGCAGTACTTC. As protein: CSARSDYEQYF. The V call is TRBV20-1, the J call TRBJ2-7, with no clear D. The V gene lost 3 bases and the J gene lost 3 bases, with 6 bases spanning the gap. The CDR3 consists of 11 residues. The germline gives CDR1 DFQATT, CDR2 SNEGSKA (reference sequence).

CDR3 nucleotide sequence: TGTGCCAGCAGCCAGAACATTCAGGACACCATATATTTT. This encodes CASSQNIQDTIYF. The J gene is TRBJ1-3, the V gene TRBV3-1 (or the pseudogene TRBV3-2), with D unclear. The germline gives CDR1 LGHDT, CDR2 YNNKEL (reference sequence). The CDR3 length is 13 residues. With 3 bases removed from V and 8 bases from J, the gap between germline ends came to 11 bases.

The chain employs TRBV6-1 and TRBJ1-5, with D uncertain. CDR3 length: 12 residues. CDR1 MNHNS and CDR2 SASEGT come from the germline V gene. V lost 3 bases to trimming and J lost 4 bases, with 4 bases between them. The CDR3 spells CASSDSNQPQHF. In nucleotides, the CDR3 is TGTGCCAGCAGTGACAGTAATCAGCCCCAGCATTTT.

This clone came up once. CDR3 amino acids: CASSPFLGRPNTEAFF. The DNA for the CDR3 is TGCGCCAGCAGCCCCTTCCTGGGTCGGCCGAACACTGAAGCTTTCTTT. The chain carries TRBV5-1 and TRBJ1-1; D unclear. The CDR3 is made up of 16 amino acids. Germline assignment: CDR1 SGHRS and CDR2 YFSETQ. V was cut by 4 bases and J by 1 base, with 17 bases left in between.

The chain couples TRBV7-9 to TRBJ1-1; D is undetermined. The CDR3 contains 14 residues. Germline lookup yields CDR1 SEHNR and CDR2 FQNEAQ (reference sequence). The V end lost 2 bases, the J end lost 2 bases, and 9 bases lay between the germline ends. The CDR3, as DNA: TGTGCCAGCAGCTTACTGGTGGGCAACACTGAAGCTTTCTTT. Protein: CASSLLVGNTEAFF.

The chain carries TRBV5-5 and TRBJ1-1; D is uncertain. V was cut by 2 bases and J by 1 base, with 18 bases left in between. The CDR3 totals 17 residues. CDR1 is SGHKS and CDR2 is YYEKEE in the germline V gene (reference sequence). The chain's CDR3 is CASSLVIWPRENTEAFF. The CDR3 DNA follows: TGTGCCAGCAGCTTAGTAATTTGGCCTCGAGAGAACACTGAAGCTTTCTTT.

The chain links TRBV3-1 (or the pseudogene TRBV3-2) to TRBJ2-1, with no clear D. The germline V gene has CDR1 LGHDT and CDR2 YNNKEL (reference sequence). The CDR3 runs 13 residues. The V end was cut by 3 bases, the J end by 9 bases, with 12 bases between. DNA for the CDR3: TGTGCCAGCAGCCAGGTTAGTTCGAGTGAGCAGTTCTTC. Residues: CASSQVSSSEQFF.

The rearrangement links TRBV29-1 to TRBJ2-7; D unclear. Per the germline V gene, CDR1 is SQVTM and CDR2 is ANQGSEA. The CDR3 has 11 amino acids. Trimming shortened V by 4 bases and J by 3 bases, and 7 bases separated the two germline ends. Here the CDR3 DNA reads TGCAGCGTTGCGGACCGCTACGAGCAGTACTTC. This encodes CSVADRYEQYF.

This chain links TRBV5-6 with TRBJ1-2; weak D call: TRBD1 (5 bases). CDR1 is SGHDT and CDR2 is YYEEEE in the germline V gene. This CDR3 spans 14 amino acids. Between the trimmed V and J ends, which lost 6 bases and 8 bases, there was a span of 20 bases. CDR3 region: CASTQEPRADGYTF. The DNA of the CDR3 is TGTGCCAGCACCCAAGAGCCCAGGGCGGACGGCTACACCTTC.

The chain employs TRBV24-1 and TRBJ1-3; weak D call: TRBD1 (5 bases). The CDR3 totals 14 residues. V shed 4 bases and J shed 7 bases, with 13 bases lying between them. Germline CDR1 KGHDR, CDR2 SFDVKD. The CDR3 DNA is TGTGCCACCAGTGAATCTGGGACCAGTAACACCATATATTTT. Translating it yields CATSESGTSNTIYF.

This sequence joins TRBV4-2 and TRBJ2-2, with TRBD2 matching over 7 bases. CDR1 is LGHNA and CDR2 is YNFKEQ in the germline V gene. With 0 bases clipped from V and 7 bases from J, the junction kept 8 bases outside the gene matches. The CDR3 extends over 16 amino acids. The CDR3 spells CASSQEISGGIGELFF. CDR3 DNA sequence: TGTGCCAGCAGCCAAGAAATCTCGGGGGGTATCGGGGAGCTGTTTTTT.

V is TRBV19 and J is TRBJ1-1; D is unresolved. V dropped 7 bases and J dropped 1 base, with 16 bases sitting between them. This CDR3 has 15 amino acids. Germline CDR1 is LNHDA and CDR2 is SQIVND (reference sequence). For the CDR3, the DNA is TGTGCCAGTACAATGGGAGGGCAGCCGAACACTGAAGCTTTCTTT. Encoded protein: CASTMGGQPNTEAFF.

The V and J genes are TRBV5-1 and TRBJ2-4; possible D gene TRBD2, 6 bases. This CDR3 has 14 residues. The ends were cut back, 4 bases at V and 3 bases at J, with 11 bases in the middle. Per germline, CDR1 SGHRS and CDR2 YFSETQ. CDR3: CASSRRESKNIQYF. CDR3 nucleotide sequence: TGCGCCAGCAGCCGGAGGGAAAGCAAAAACATTCAGTACTTC.

The chain uses TRBV13 and TRBJ2-3, with 8 nucleotides matching TRBD2. CDR3 length: 14 residues. The V gene's germline CDR1 is PRHDT and CDR2 FYEKMQ (reference sequence). After removal of 5 bases from V and 2 bases from J, the junction contained 3 bases not matched to a gene. This chain's CDR3 is CASSPSGSTDTQYF. CDR3 bases: TGTGCCAGCAGCCCTAGCGGGTCCACAGATACGCAGTATTTT.

V is TRBV2 and J is TRBJ2-3; TRBD2 matches 11 bases. V lost 4 bases, J lost 6 bases, and 9 bases stayed unmatched. Germline CDR1 and CDR2: SNHLY and FYNNEI. CDR3 length: 16 residues. This chain's CDR3 is CASSVTSGRSTDTQYF. The CDR3 DNA follows: TGTGCCAGCAGTGTTACTAGCGGGAGATCCACGGATACGCAGTATTTT.